One sample yielded the 23 T cell receptor beta chains listed below, sequenced in a study of cytomegalovirus exposure and HLA in healthy donors. Some clones are missing from TCRdb's copy, which holds only in-frame ones; the method was immunoSEQ multiplex PCR. Here the sample spans 140,000 or so clones, 85% to 90% being singletons. Material for sequencing was PBMCs. All receptors come from a woman younger than 45 in good health and CMV-seropositive.

This rearrangement joins TRBV27 to TRBJ1-5, with D perhaps TRBD1 (5 bases). Germline CDR1 MNHEY, CDR2 SMNVEV (reference sequence). V gave up 4 bases and J gave up 2 bases, with 12 bases separating them. CDR3 length equals 15 residues. CDR3 DNA: TGTGCCAGCAGTTCCTCCCCACAGGGCAATCAGCCCCAGCATTTT. Amino acid sequence: CASSSSPQGNQPQHF.

The V call is TRBV28, the J call TRBJ1-1; D possibly corresponds to TRBD1 (5 bases). The CDR3 is made up of 12 amino acids. Trimming cost V 7 bases and J 7 bases, with 13 bases left between them. Germline CDR1 is MDHEN and CDR2 is SYDVKM. The CDR3 loop is CASNRGGIEAFF. The CDR3 DNA follows: TGTGCCAGCAATAGGGGCGGAATTGAAGCTTTCTTT.

The chain recombines TRBV15 with TRBJ2-1; 7 positions match TRBD2. This CDR3 has 19 residues. V was pared by 0 bases and J by 9 bases, with 20 bases of the junction left unmatched. From germline, CDR1 is LNHNV and CDR2 YYDKDF (reference sequence). CDR3 in amino acids: CATSRDPPGLGRSRSEQFF. The CDR3 DNA is TGTGCCACCAGCAGAGACCCGCCGGGTCTCGGGAGGTCCCGGAGTGAGCAGTTCTTC.

The rearrangement uses TRBV10-3 and TRBJ1-2; D gene ambiguous. Per germline, CDR1 ENHRY and CDR2 SYGVKD. There are 13 residues in the CDR3. Trimming removed 2 bases at V and 3 bases at J, with 7 bases between. The CDR3 loop is CAISEGRDYGYTF. The DNA for the CDR3 is TGTGCCATCAGTGAGGGGCGGGACTATGGCTACACCTTC.

In DNA, the CDR3 is TGTGCCAGCAGCCCAACAGGGGATAGCAATCAGCCCCAGCATTTT. Translation gives CASSPTGDSNQPQHF. This sequence joins TRBV5-5 and TRBJ1-5; 7 bases map to TRBD1. This CDR3 spans 15 amino acids. Germline CDR1 SGHKS, CDR2 YYEKEE (reference sequence). Germline trimming cut 4 bases from V and 0 bases from J; bases unmatched to any gene: 4. Drawing the rest from reference TRBV5-5 and TRBJ1-5, the complete variable domain is DAGVTQSPTHLIKTRGQQVTLRCSPISGHKSVSWYQQVLGQGPQFIFQYYEKEERGRGNFPDRFSARQFPNYSSELNVNALLLGDSALYLCASSPTGDSNQPQHFGDGTRLSIL.

This clone is a singleton in its sample. The rearrangement joins TRBV19 to TRBJ2-7, with TRBD2 identical over 7 bases. Trimming took 3 bases from V and 5 from J; bases not matched to a gene: 10. Looked up from germline, CDR1 is LNHDA and CDR2 is SQIVND (reference sequence). The CDR3 extends over 15 amino acids. The CDR3 coding sequence is TGTGCCAGTAGTATTGGGGGAGGGCCGGGCCACGAGCAGTACTTC. The encoded protein is CASSIGGGPGHEQYF.

The CDR3 nucleotides are TGTGCTAGTGGTTTGGCCAGGGACGGAAGACTAGCTTACACAGATACGCAGTATTTT. Encoded protein: CASGLARDGRLAYTDTQYF. The chain is built from TRBV12-5 and TRBJ2-3; TRBD2 aligns across 7 bases. J lost 2 bases, V lost 1 base, and 15 bases had no gene match. CDR3 length: 19 residues. Looked up from germline, CDR1 is LGHNT and CDR2 is FRNRAP.

J is TRBJ2-7 and V is TRBV7-8; 9 bases fit TRBD2. Germline V CDR1 and CDR2: SGHVS, FQNEAQ. V lost 2 bases to trimming and J lost 2 bases; unmatched junction nucleotides: 4. This CDR3 spans 15 amino acids. The CDR3 nucleotides are TGTGCCAGCAGCTTAATAGGGACTAGCCCCTACGAGCAGTACTTC. It is translated as CASSLIGTSPYEQYF.

A remark on this clone: Different DNA sequences within this sample yield the same CDR3. V and J are TRBV19 and TRBJ2-7, with 10 bases that match TRBD1. The CDR3 spans 14 residues. Germline CDR1 and CDR2: LNHDA and SQIVND (reference sequence). Trimming at V came to 6 bases and at J to 4 bases, leaving 6 bases not matched to a gene. The CDR3 here is CASSTGQGSYEQYF. CDR3 nucleotides: TGTGCCAGTAGCACGGGACAGGGGTCTTACGAGCAGTACTTC.

CDR3 DNA: TGTGCCAGCAGTTTCGAGGGAGGCGGGGCCAACGTCCTGACTTTC. Encoded protein: CASSFEGGGANVLTF. The genes are TRBV28 and TRBJ2-6; D is perhaps TRBD2 (6 bases). The CDR3 totals 15 residues. Trimming took 3 bases from V and 4 from J, leaving 10 bases between them. Germline values: CDR1 MDHEN, CDR2 SYDVKM.

V usage is TRBV5-1 and J usage is TRBJ2-5, with TRBD1 matching over 12 bases. J gave up 5 bases and V 2 bases, and 7 bases lay outside the gene matches. The germline V gene encodes CDR1 SGHRS and CDR2 YFSETQ. This CDR3 is built from 16 residues. CDR3 DNA sequence: TGCGCCAGCAGCTTTACCGGGACAGGGGGCGGGGAGACCCAGTACTTC. Encoded protein: CASSFTGTGGGETQYF.

The chain carries TRBV29-1 and TRBJ2-7; maybe TRBD2 (5 bases). CDR1 is SQVTM, CDR2 ANQGSEA, per germline. V was cut by 7 bases and J by 3 bases, with 13 bases left in between. There are 12 residues in the CDR3. The CDR3 loop is CSGRTDDYEQYF. CDR3 nucleotides: TGCAGCGGGAGGACGGATGACTACGAGCAGTACTTC.

The chain carries TRBV5-6 and TRBJ1-1; D gene ambiguous. V dropped 0 bases and J dropped 1 base, with 10 bases sitting between them. The CDR3 covers 15 residues. The V gene's germline CDR1 is SGHDT and CDR2 YYEEEE. CDR3 region: CASSLVEAGNTEAFF. In nucleotides, the CDR3 is TGTGCCAGCAGCTTGGTAGAGGCGGGGAACACTGAAGCTTTCTTT.

DNA of the CDR3: TGTGCCAGCAGTGAAACGGCTAGCGGGAGAGCTACGCAGTATTTT. Its translation is CASSETASGRATQYF. The chain combines TRBV2 with TRBJ2-3; 10 positions match TRBD2. Germline V gene data show CDR1 as SNHLY and CDR2 as FYNNEI. This CDR3 has 15 residues. Losses at the gene ends were 2 bases for V and 8 bases for J; bases not matched to a gene: 7.

This clone was observed once. This chain joins TRBV5-1 and TRBJ1-3; D may be TRBD1 (5 bases). This CDR3 has 14 amino acids. Germline loops: CDR1 SGHRS, CDR2 YFSETQ. V was pared by 5 bases and J by 0 bases, with 9 bases between. The CDR3 DNA follows: TGCGCCAGCAGTGCAGGACACTCTGGAAACACCATATATTTT. Amino acid sequence: CASSAGHSGNTIYF.

This clone appeared a single time. The CDR3 spells CAGVDRGNTIYF. For the CDR3, the DNA is TGTGCCGGGGTGGACAGGGGTAACACCATATATTTT. The V and J genes are TRBV25-1 and TRBJ1-3; 9 positions match TRBD1. Germline CDR1 MGHDK, CDR2 SYGVNS. V shed 11 bases, J shed 7 bases, and the junction held 6 bases outside the gene matches. This CDR3 region has 12 residues.

J is TRBJ2-7 and V is TRBV5-6, with 9 bases aligning to TRBD1. This CDR3 contains 15 residues. Germline assignment: CDR1 SGHDT and CDR2 YYEEEE. Trimming cost V 4 bases and J 5 bases; bases outside gene matches: 10. The CDR3 protein is CASSGRDRARNEQYF. The CDR3 bases are TGTGCCAGCAGCGGAAGGGACAGGGCAAGGAACGAGCAGTACTTC. The complete variable domain, with remaining parts taken from reference TRBV5-6 and TRBJ2-7, reads DAGVTQSPTHLIKTRGQQVTLRCSPKSGHDTVSWYQQALGQGPQFIFQYYEEEERQRGNFPDRFSGHQFPNYSSELNVNALLLGDSALYLCASSGRDRARNEQYFGPGTRLTVT.

V is TRBV11-2 and J is TRBJ2-7; TRBD1 agrees at 10 bases. The V and J ends lost 0 bases and 5 bases, in that order; junction bases with no gene match: 10. The CDR3 runs to 17 residues. The V gene's germline CDR1 is SGHAT and CDR2 FQNNGV. The chain's CDR3 is CASSLDPTGGRRDEQYF. The CDR3 region has the DNA TGTGCCAGCAGCTTAGATCCGACAGGGGGCCGTAGGGACGAGCAGTACTTC. The entire variable domain, with the rest obtained from reference TRBV11-2 and TRBJ2-7, is as follows: EAGVAQSPRYKIIEKRQSVAFWCNPISGHATLYWYQQILGQGPKLLIQFQNNGVVDDSQLPKDRFSAERLKGVDSTLKIQPAKLEDSAVYLCASSLDPTGGRRDEQYFGPGTRLTVT.

This clone showed up just once. The junction shows a germline mismatch at one end, possibly a read error. J is TRBJ1-6 and V is TRBV5-1; 8 bases match TRBD1. Germline V gene sequence: CDR1 SGHRS, CDR2 YFSETQ. This CDR3 contains 16 residues. CDR3 in DNA: TGCGCCAGCCGCTTGGGGGGGACAGGAGATAATTCACCCCTCCACTTT. Its protein product is CASRLGGTGDNSPLHF.

The rearrangement links TRBV28 to TRBJ2-7, with D perhaps matching TRBD2 (6 bases). The germline V gene encodes CDR1 MDHEN and CDR2 SYDVKM. The CDR3 length is 16 residues. Trimming took off 5 bases at V and 2 bases at J, with 19 bases between the two ends. CDR3 nucleotides: TGTGCCAGCAGTCCACGTGGGGGGAGGCCACCCTACGAGCAGTACTTC. It is translated as CASSPRGGRPPYEQYF.

Notes on this clone: Other DNA sequences in the sample encode the same CDR3. J is TRBJ2-5 and V is TRBV5-1, with 10 bases identical to TRBD1. Losses at the gene ends were 0 bases for V and 5 bases for J; bases not matched to a gene: 7. CDR1 and CDR2 from the germline V gene are SGHRS and YFSETQ. The CDR3 extends over 16 amino acids. In DNA, the CDR3 is TGCGCCAGCAGCTTGGATCCGGGACAGGGGTCGGAGACCCAGTACTTC. Its translation: CASSLDPGQGSETQYF.

The chain recombines TRBV27 with TRBJ2-5, with 7 nucleotides matching TRBD2. V trimming: 8 bases; J trimming: 1 base; junction bases outside the gene matches: 10. The CDR3 has 15 amino acids. The germline V gene encodes CDR1 MNHEY and CDR2 SMNVEV (reference sequence). The CDR3 DNA follows: TGTGCCAGCCGGAAGGAGCGGGACGGCCAAGAGACCCAGTACTTC. Translation: CASRKERDGQETQYF.

This clone has a handful of counts. V usage is TRBV5-4 and J usage is TRBJ2-1; D might be TRBD1 (5 bases). Trimming shortened V by 3 bases and J by 7 bases, and 17 bases separated the two germline ends. The CDR3 is 15 residues long. Germline assignment: CDR1 SGHNT and CDR2 YYREEE (reference sequence). The CDR3 coding sequence is TGTGCCAGCAGCTCTCGGGCAGAACACAGGAATGAGCAGTTCTTC. This translates into CASSSRAEHRNEQFF.